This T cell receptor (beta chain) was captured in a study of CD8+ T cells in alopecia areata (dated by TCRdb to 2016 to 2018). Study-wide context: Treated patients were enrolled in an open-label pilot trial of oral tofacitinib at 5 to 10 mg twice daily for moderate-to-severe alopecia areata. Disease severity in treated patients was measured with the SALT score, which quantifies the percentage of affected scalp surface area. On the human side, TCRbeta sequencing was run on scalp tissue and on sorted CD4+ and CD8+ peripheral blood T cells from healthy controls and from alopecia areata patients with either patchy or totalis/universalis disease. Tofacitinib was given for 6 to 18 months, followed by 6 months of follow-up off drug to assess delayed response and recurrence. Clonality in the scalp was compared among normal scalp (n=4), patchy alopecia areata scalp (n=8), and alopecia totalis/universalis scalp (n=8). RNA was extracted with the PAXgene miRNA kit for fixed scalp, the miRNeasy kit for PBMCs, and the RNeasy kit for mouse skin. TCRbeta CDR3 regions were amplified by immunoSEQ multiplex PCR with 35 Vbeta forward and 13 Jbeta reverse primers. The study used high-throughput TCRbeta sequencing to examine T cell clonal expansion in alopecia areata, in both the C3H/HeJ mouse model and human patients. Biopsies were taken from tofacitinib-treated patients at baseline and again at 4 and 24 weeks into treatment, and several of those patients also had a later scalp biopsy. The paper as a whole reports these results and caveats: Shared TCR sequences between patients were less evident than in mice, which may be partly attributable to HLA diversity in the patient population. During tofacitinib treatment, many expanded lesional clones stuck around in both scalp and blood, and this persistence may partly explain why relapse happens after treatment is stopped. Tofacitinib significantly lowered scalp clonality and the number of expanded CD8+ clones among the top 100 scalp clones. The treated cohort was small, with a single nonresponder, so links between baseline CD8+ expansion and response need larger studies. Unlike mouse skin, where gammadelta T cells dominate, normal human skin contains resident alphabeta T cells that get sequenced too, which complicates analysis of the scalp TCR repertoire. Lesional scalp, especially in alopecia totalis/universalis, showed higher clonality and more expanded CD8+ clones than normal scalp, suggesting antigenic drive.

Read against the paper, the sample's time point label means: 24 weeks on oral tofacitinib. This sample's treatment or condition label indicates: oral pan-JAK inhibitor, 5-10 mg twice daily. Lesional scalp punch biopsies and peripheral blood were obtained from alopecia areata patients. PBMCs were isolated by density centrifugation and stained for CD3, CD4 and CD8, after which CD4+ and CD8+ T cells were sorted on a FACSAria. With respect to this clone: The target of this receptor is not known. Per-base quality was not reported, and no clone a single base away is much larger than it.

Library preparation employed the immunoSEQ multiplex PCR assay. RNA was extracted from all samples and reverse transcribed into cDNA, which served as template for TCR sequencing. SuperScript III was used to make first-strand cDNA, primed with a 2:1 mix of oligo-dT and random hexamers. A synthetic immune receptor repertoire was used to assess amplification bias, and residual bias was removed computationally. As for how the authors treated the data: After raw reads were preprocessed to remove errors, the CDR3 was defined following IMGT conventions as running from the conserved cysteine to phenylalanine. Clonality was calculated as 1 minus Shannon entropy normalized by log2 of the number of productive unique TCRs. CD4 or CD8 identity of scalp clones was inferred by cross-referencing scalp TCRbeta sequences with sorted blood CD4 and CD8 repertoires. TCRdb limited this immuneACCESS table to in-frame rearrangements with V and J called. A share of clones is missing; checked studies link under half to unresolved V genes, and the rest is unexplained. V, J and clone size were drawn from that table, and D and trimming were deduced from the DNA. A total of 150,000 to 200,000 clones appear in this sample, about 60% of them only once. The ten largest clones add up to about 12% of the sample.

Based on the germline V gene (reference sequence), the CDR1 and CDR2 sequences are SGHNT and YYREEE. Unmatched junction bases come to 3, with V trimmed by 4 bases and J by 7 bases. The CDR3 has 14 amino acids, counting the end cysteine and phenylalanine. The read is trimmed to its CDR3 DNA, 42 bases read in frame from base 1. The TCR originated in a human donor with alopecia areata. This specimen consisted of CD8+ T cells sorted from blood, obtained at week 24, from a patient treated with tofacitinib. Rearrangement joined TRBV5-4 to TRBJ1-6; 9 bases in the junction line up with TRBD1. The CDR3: CASSPGQGNSPLHF. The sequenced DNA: TGTGCCAGCAGCCCGGGACAGGGAAATTCACCCCTCCACTTT.